This is a list of T cell receptor beta chains from one sample in a study of CD8 T cells in ankylosing spondylitis. TCRdb ran MiXCR on the 5' RACE reads and lists one entry per CDR3 protein. The data show some 450,000 distinct CDR3 sequences, with approximately 17% seen just once and approximately 1% held by the top ten. Specimen: blood, either unsorted or a sorted T cell fraction (not recorded which). The source is a male donor with ankylosing spondylitis. Both conserved end residues are part of each CDR3. A D gene is named only where the DNA matches it firmly. Clone size is stated in some rows and not others, as once, few, many or a class when expanded.

D gene: .
J gene: TRBJ2-5
clone size: .
V gene: TRBV7-7
CDR3 DNA: TGTGCTAGCAGCCGAGATCAAATCCAAGAGACCCAGTACTTC
CDR3 protein: CASSRDQIQETQYF

D gene: TRBD1
J gene: TRBJ2-3
clone size: .
V gene: TRBV14
CDR3 DNA: TGTGCCAGCAGCCTGGACAGGAAAAGCACAGATACGCAGTATTTT
CDR3 protein: CASSLDRKSTDTQYF

D gene: TRBD1
J gene: TRBJ1-5
clone size: .
V gene: TRBV28
CDR3 DNA: TGTGCCAGCAGACGGGACAGCTATCAGCCCCAGCATTTT
CDR3 protein: CASRRDSYQPQHF

D gene: .
J gene: TRBJ2-2
clone size: .
V gene: TRBV2
CDR3 DNA: TGTGCCAGCAGTGGTGGTACCGCCTACACCGGGGAGCTGTTTTTT
CDR3 protein: CASSGGTAYTGELFF

D gene: TRBD1
J gene: TRBJ2-2
clone size: few
V gene: TRBV7-2
CDR3 DNA: TGTGCCAGCAGCCCCGACAGGGTATACACCGGGGAGCTGTTTTTT
CDR3 protein: CASSPDRVYTGELFF

D gene: .
J gene: TRBJ2-1
clone size: .
V gene: TRBV2
CDR3 DNA: TGTGCCAGCAGTGTGTGGCCAGCATCGTTTGGTGAGCAGTTCTTC
CDR3 protein: CASSVWPASFGEQFF

D gene: TRBD1
J gene: TRBJ2-6
clone size: .
V gene: TRBV6-1
CDR3 DNA: TGTGCCAGCAGTGAGTTTGTAGCCGGGACAGGGACCTCTGGGGCCAACGTCCTGACTTTC
CDR3 protein: CASSEFVAGTGTSGANVLTF

D gene: .
J gene: TRBJ2-2
clone size: .
V gene: TRBV4-2
CDR3 DNA: TGTGCCAGCAGCCAAGATGGGCGGATCAACACCGGGGAGCTGTTTTTT
CDR3 protein: CASSQDGRINTGELFF

D gene: .
J gene: TRBJ2-7
clone size: many
V gene: TRBV12-3/TRBV12-4
CDR3 DNA: TGTGCCAGCAGTTTAGCGGGGTTCGAGCAGTACTTC
CDR3 protein: CASSLAGFEQYF

D gene: .
J gene: TRBJ2-5
clone size: .
V gene: TRBV4-2
CDR3 DNA: TGTGCCAGCAGCCAAGATCCTAGCCCCCAAGAGACCCAGTACTTC
CDR3 protein: CASSQDPSPQETQYF

D gene: .
J gene: TRBJ2-3
clone size: few
V gene: TRBV27
CDR3 DNA: TGTGCCAGCAGTTTACGCCCCCCTACCAGCGATGGTACGCAGTATTTT
CDR3 protein: CASSLRPPTSDGTQYF

D gene: TRBD2
J gene: TRBJ2-1
clone size: .
V gene: TRBV9
CDR3 DNA: TGTGCCAGCAGCGTAGTGGGTAGCGGGGCATACAATGAGCAGTTCTTC
CDR3 protein: CASSVVGSGAYNEQFF

D gene: .
J gene: TRBJ2-7
clone size: few
V gene: TRBV20-1
CDR3 DNA: TGCAGTGCTAGAGGGACAGCCCAGCTCCCCCAGTACTTC
CDR3 protein: CSARGTAQLPQYF

D gene: .
J gene: TRBJ1-1
clone size: few
V gene: TRBV4-3
CDR3 DNA: TGCGCCAGCAGCCAAGATTGGACAGCAGCCGATGCTTTCTTT
CDR3 protein: CASSQDWTAADAFF

D gene: .
J gene: TRBJ1-1
clone size: .
V gene: TRBV20-1
CDR3 DNA: TGCAGTGCTAGAGAGCCGGCTGGGGGCTTGGGTGAAGCTTTCTTT
CDR3 protein: CSAREPAGGLGEAFF

D gene: TRBD2
J gene: TRBJ2-5
clone size: .
V gene: TRBV15
CDR3 DNA: TGTGCCACCAGGAAGGAACATAGCGGGAGACGCCTCACCCAAGAGACCCAGTACTTC
CDR3 protein: CATRKEHSGRRLTQETQYF

D gene: .
J gene: TRBJ1-1
clone size: few
V gene: TRBV19
CDR3 DNA: TGTGCCAGTAGTATCCCGGATGGGGTGAACACTGAAGCTTTCTTT
CDR3 protein: CASSIPDGVNTEAFF

D gene: .
J gene: TRBJ2-4
clone size: few
V gene: TRBV7-2
CDR3 DNA: TGTGCCAGCAGCTTAGGGGTCGGCGTACAGTACTTC
CDR3 protein: CASSLGVGVQYF

D gene: .
J gene: TRBJ1-1
clone size: .
V gene: TRBV9
CDR3 DNA: TGTGCCAGCAGCCCGATCTGGACAGCCAACACTGAAGCTTTCTTT
CDR3 protein: CASSPIWTANTEAFF

D gene: TRBD1
J gene: TRBJ2-7
clone size: few
V gene: TRBV5-5
CDR3 DNA: TGTGCCAGCAGCTACGCCGGGACAGGGAACGAGCAGTACTTC
CDR3 protein: CASSYAGTGNEQYF

D gene: TRBD1
J gene: TRBJ2-3
clone size: few
V gene: TRBV12-3/TRBV12-4
CDR3 DNA: TGTGCCAGCAGACCCGCGACAGGGGGCTCGATAGATACGCAGTATTTT
CDR3 protein: CASRPATGGSIDTQYF

D gene: .
J gene: TRBJ2-1
clone size: few
V gene: TRBV20-1
CDR3 DNA: TGCAGTGCTAGACACGGACAACACCAGTTCTTC
CDR3 protein: CSARHGQHQFF

D gene: TRBD1
J gene: TRBJ2-7
clone size: .
V gene: TRBV5-4
CDR3 DNA: TGTGCCAGCAGCTTGGGGGGCCGGGACAGACGGAGGGAGCAGTACTTC
CDR3 protein: CASSLGGRDRRREQYF